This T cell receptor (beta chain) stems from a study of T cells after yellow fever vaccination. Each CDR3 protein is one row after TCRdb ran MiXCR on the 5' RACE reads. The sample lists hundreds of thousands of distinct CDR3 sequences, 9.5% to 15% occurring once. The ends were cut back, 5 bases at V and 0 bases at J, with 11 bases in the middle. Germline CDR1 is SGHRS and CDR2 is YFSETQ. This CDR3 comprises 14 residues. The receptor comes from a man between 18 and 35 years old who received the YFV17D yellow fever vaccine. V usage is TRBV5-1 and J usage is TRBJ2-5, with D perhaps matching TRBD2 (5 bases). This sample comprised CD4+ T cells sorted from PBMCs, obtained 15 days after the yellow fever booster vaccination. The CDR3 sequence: CASRIGGYQETQYF. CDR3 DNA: TGCGCCAGCAGAATCGGAGGTTACCAAGAGACCCAGTACTTC.